The 24 T cell receptor beta chains listed next were all sequenced from one sample in a study of cytomegalovirus exposure and HLA in healthy donors. It was with 60 Vbeta and 13 Jbeta primers that the PCR ran. The method was immunoSEQ multiplex PCR; TCRdb's version includes in-frame clones alone and lacks a portion of them. This sample's table reports 130,000 or so clones. The source material was PBMCs. The source is a woman in her thirties or forties in good health and CMV-seronegative.

The chain is built from TRBV5-4 and TRBJ1-6; TRBD1 agrees at 8 bases. With V trimmed by 4 bases and J by 10 bases, 7 bases remained unmatched. The CDR3 length is 14 residues. Germline lookup yields CDR1 SGHNT and CDR2 YYREEE (reference sequence). Here the CDR3 reads CASSGTGPRSPLHF. CDR3 sequence (DNA): TGTGCCAGCAGCGGGACAGGCCCACGATCACCCCTCCACTTT.

This chain joins TRBV4-1 and TRBJ1-2, with D possibly TRBD1 on 5 matching bases. This CDR3 has 15 amino acids. The germline gives CDR1 MGHRA, CDR2 YSYEKL. Trimming shortened V by 0 bases and J by 2 bases, and 10 bases separated the two germline ends. The CDR3 nucleotides are TGCGCCAGCAGCCAAGATAGGGGTGCGAACTATGGCTACACCTTC. Residues: CASSQDRGANYGYTF.

Comments on this clone: Other DNA sequences in the same sample also yield this CDR3. The chain combines TRBV7-9 with TRBJ1-2; 9 positions agree with TRBD1. CDR1 and CDR2 (germline): SEHNR, FQNEAQ (reference sequence). The trim removed 3 bases at V and 8 bases at J, leaving 4 bases unmatched. The CDR3 is 13 residues long. The chain's CDR3 is CASSFRDRDGYTF. CDR3 nucleotides: TGTGCCAGCAGCTTCCGGGACAGGGACGGCTACACCTTC. Complete variable domain (other parts from reference TRBV7-9 and TRBJ1-2): DTGVSQNPRHKITKRGQNVTFRCDPISEHNRLYWYRQTLGQGPEFLTYFQNEAQLEKSRLLSDRFSAERPKGSFSTLEIQRTEQGDSAMYLCASSFRDRDGYTFGSGTRLTVV.

V and J are TRBV7-9 and TRBJ2-1, with D possibly being TRBD1 (7 bases). Per the germline V gene, CDR1 is SEHNR and CDR2 is FQNEAQ (reference sequence). Trimming shortened V by 6 bases and J by 8 bases, and 14 bases separated the two germline ends. The CDR3 sequence is 13 residues long. As DNA, the CDR3 is TGTGCCAGCAGACAGGGGAGGTTGGATGAGCAGTTCTTC. Its protein is CASRQGRLDEQFF.

V usage is TRBV6-1 and J usage is TRBJ2-5; 7 positions agree with TRBD1. The J call may be mistaken, given a closer DNA end match to TRBJ2-7. Looked up from germline, CDR1 is MNHNS and CDR2 is SASEGT. The CDR3 is 16 residues long. The CDR3 DNA sequence: TGTGCCAGCAGTGCAACCCCCCTGACAGGGAGCTACGAGCAGTACTTC. Translated, it gives CASSATPLTGSYEQYF.

V and J are TRBV5-1 and TRBJ2-2; perhaps TRBD1 as D (5 bases). The CDR3 length is 15 residues. Germline V CDR1 and CDR2: SGHRS, YFSETQ. Trimming removed 4 bases at V and 1 base at J, with 11 bases between. CDR3 bases: TGCGCCAGCAGCCCTCAGACAGTGAACACCGGGGAGCTGTTTTTT. Its translation: CASSPQTVNTGELFF.

J is TRBJ2-5 and V is TRBV9; D possibly corresponds to TRBD2 (6 bases). V lost 4 bases to trimming and J lost 2 bases, with 12 bases between them. CDR3 length equals 14 residues. Germline V gene data show CDR1 as SGDLS and CDR2 as YYNGEE. This CDR3 reads CASSRLAVQETQYF. CDR3 bases: TGTGCCAGCAGCCGGTTAGCGGTTCAAGAGACCCAGTACTTC.

This rearrangement joins TRBV7-9 to TRBJ2-2; 7 positions agree with TRBD1. Looked up from germline, CDR1 is SEHNR and CDR2 is FQNEAQ (reference sequence). The junction had 9 bases not matched to a gene; V was cut back by 5 bases and J by 0 bases. The CDR3 contains 17 residues. The CDR3 DNA is TGTGCCAGCAGCCCCCGGGACAGTTCTGCGAACACCGGGGAGCTGTTTTTT. This translates into CASSPRDSSANTGELFF.

This chain joins TRBV7-9 and TRBJ1-1, with 7 bases matching TRBD1. Germline assignment: CDR1 SEHNR and CDR2 FQNEAQ (reference sequence). The CDR3 is made up of 15 amino acids. J lost 1 base, V lost 3 bases, and 5 bases had no gene match. Here the CDR3 reads CASSFTGASNTEAFF. CDR3 nucleotide sequence: TGTGCCAGCAGCTTTACAGGGGCTTCGAACACTGAAGCTTTCTTT.

The chain joins TRBV2 to TRBJ2-6; 8 bases agree with TRBD1. The CDR3 is 15 amino acids. The germline V gene encodes CDR1 SNHLY and CDR2 FYNNEI. The trim removed 8 bases at V and 0 bases at J, leaving 3 bases unmatched. The CDR3 nucleotides are TGTGCCAGCGGGACAGGCCCCTCTGGGGCCAACGTCCTGACTTTC. Translating gives CASGTGPSGANVLTF.

This chain joins TRBV7-9 and TRBJ2-3, with D perhaps matching TRBD2 (5 bases). Looked up from germline, CDR1 is SEHNR and CDR2 is FQNEAQ (reference sequence). V was trimmed by 5 bases and J by 2 bases, leaving 17 bases between them. This CDR3 spans 16 amino acids. CDR3 bases: TGTGCCAGCAGCCGAGGACTCGTCTCCGACACAGATACGCAGTATTTT. Residues: CASSRGLVSDTDTQYF.

The rearrangement joins TRBV19 to TRBJ1-6; 9 bases map to TRBD1. There are 17 residues in the CDR3. In germline, CDR1 is LNHDA, CDR2 SQIVND (reference sequence). With V trimmed by 8 bases and J by 7 bases, 15 bases remained unmatched. CDR3 protein: CASSGTGRSGANSPLHF. CDR3 in DNA: TGTGCCAGTTCCGGGACAGGGCGATCCGGGGCCAATTCACCCCTCCACTTT.

The chain joins TRBV29-1 to TRBJ1-3; TRBD1 might be the D (6 bases). CDR1 and CDR2 from the germline V gene are SQVTM and ANQGSEA. Trimming removed 3 bases from V and 4 bases from J, with 13 bases in between. The CDR3 is 14 residues long. This CDR3 reads CSVDGGLPGNTIYF. For the CDR3, the DNA is TGCAGCGTTGACGGGGGGCTGCCGGGAAACACCATATATTTT.

The chain links TRBV6-5 to TRBJ2-7; 8 bases fit TRBD2. CDR1 MNHEY and CDR2 SVGAGI come from the germline V gene. With V trimmed by 4 bases and J by 2 bases, 4 bases remained unmatched. The CDR3 loop spans 14 amino acids. The CDR3 DNA sequence: TGTGCCAGCAGTTCGAGCGGGGGAACCTACGAGCAGTACTTC. Translating gives CASSSSGGTYEQYF.

The rearrangement links TRBV28 to TRBJ1-2; the match to TRBD1 covers 12 bases. J was trimmed by 4 bases and V by 4 bases; bases with no gene match: 13. In germline, CDR1 is MDHEN, CDR2 SYDVKM. This CDR3 comprises 18 residues. CDR3 nucleotide sequence: TGTGCCAGCAGTTCACCCCGGGACAGGGGGCGGATGGTCTATGGCTACACCTTC. Residues: CASSSPRDRGRMVYGYTF.

The CDR3 region has the DNA TGCGCCAGCAGCTTGGCCAGCGGGGGGGGCACCGGGGAGCTGTTTTTT. Its protein is CASSLASGGGTGELFF. V is TRBV5-1 and J is TRBJ2-2; 10 bases line up with TRBD2. V shed 0 bases, J shed 4 bases, and the junction held 3 bases outside the gene matches. CDR1 is SGHRS, CDR2 YFSETQ, per germline. The CDR3 runs 16 residues.

The chain joins TRBV10-3 to TRBJ2-7; 10 nucleotides align to TRBD1. Per the germline V gene, CDR1 is ENHRY and CDR2 is SYGVKD. Unmatched junction bases numbered 8, after V lost 10 bases and J lost 2 bases. This CDR3 has 14 amino acids. Here the CDR3 reads CATLTGTGAYEQYF. The CDR3 region has the DNA TGTGCCACCCTAACCGGGACAGGGGCCTACGAGCAGTACTTC.

The chain couples TRBV7-9 to TRBJ2-3; D is possibly TRBD1 (6 bases). The CDR3 totals 17 residues. CDR1 and CDR2 from the germline V gene are SEHNR and FQNEAQ (reference sequence). Between the trimmed V and J ends, which lost 5 bases and 1 base, there was a span of 19 bases. The CDR3 nucleotides read TGTGCCAGCAGCCACGGGCAGGGGCCCTCTGGCACAGATACGCAGTATTTT. As protein: CASSHGQGPSGTDTQYF.

The rearrangement links TRBV28 to TRBJ2-5; TRBD1 aligns across 7 bases. This CDR3 region has 13 residues. Germline assignment: CDR1 MDHEN and CDR2 SYDVKM. V shed 7 bases and J 4 bases; nucleotides not matched to a gene: 6. The CDR3 sequence: CASNKGAVETQYF. DNA of the CDR3: TGTGCCAGCAACAAGGGGGCGGTAGAGACCCAGTACTTC.

The chain joins TRBV5-1 to TRBJ2-5; TRBD1 matches at 9 bases. V lost 4 bases and J lost 2; bases outside the gene matches: 3. The CDR3 has 14 residues. Germline CDR1 SGHRS, CDR2 YFSETQ. DNA of the CDR3: TGCGCCAGCAGCCTTGGGACAGGGCAAGAGACCCAGTACTTC. Translated: CASSLGTGQETQYF.

The rearrangement joins TRBV19 to TRBJ1-1; 7 bases agree with TRBD1. This CDR3 is built from 12 residues. Germline V CDR1 and CDR2: LNHDA, SQIVND (reference sequence). V shed 10 bases and J 2 bases; nucleotides not matched to a gene: 4. The CDR3 sequence is CAIGTANTEAFF. CDR3 sequence (DNA): TGTGCCATTGGGACAGCCAACACTGAAGCTTTCTTT.

The rearrangement links TRBV5-5 to TRBJ1-1; tentatively, D is TRBD1 (5 bases). The CDR3 sequence is 16 residues long. Deletions cut 0 bases from V and 4 bases from J, with 16 bases between. The germline CDR1 and CDR2 sequences are SGHKS and YYEKEE (reference sequence). DNA of the CDR3: TGTGCCAGCAGCTTGGCTAAGGGGACTCGCCTCACTGAAGCTTTCTTT. It specifies CASSLAKGTRLTEAFF.

The rearrangement links TRBV11-2 to TRBJ1-6; TRBD1 aligns across 7 bases. The V gene end was trimmed by 5 bases and the J gene end by 4 bases; junction bases not matched to a gene: 5. Germline CDR1 is SGHAT and CDR2 is FQNNGV. The CDR3 length is 15 residues. CDR3 bases: TGTGCCAGCAGCCCAACGGGACAGTATAATTCACCCCTCCACTTT. Translated, it gives CASSPTGQYNSPLHF. Using reference TRBV11-2 and TRBJ1-6 for the parts outside the CDR3, the full variable domain is EAGVAQSPRYKIIEKRQSVAFWCNPISGHATLYWYQQILGQGPKLLIQFQNNGVVDDSQLPKDRFSAERLKGVDSTLKIQPAKLEDSAVYLCASSPTGQYNSPLHFGNGTRLTVT.

The chain carries TRBV5-1 and TRBJ1-2, with D perhaps TRBD1 (5 bases). Germline lookup yields CDR1 SGHRS and CDR2 YFSETQ. The V end was cut by 5 bases, the J end by 2 bases, with 10 bases between. This CDR3 is built from 13 residues. The CDR3 loop reads CASRAGQNYGYTF. The CDR3 DNA reads TGCGCCAGCAGGGCGGGGCAAAACTATGGCTACACCTTC. Combining the CDR3 with reference TRBV5-1 and TRBJ1-2 gives the whole variable domain KAGVTQTPRYLIKTRGQQVTLSCSPISGHRSVSWYQQTPGQGLQFLFEYFSETQRNKGNFPGRFSGRQFSNSRSEMNVSTLELGDSALYLCASRAGQNYGYTFGSGTRLTVV.